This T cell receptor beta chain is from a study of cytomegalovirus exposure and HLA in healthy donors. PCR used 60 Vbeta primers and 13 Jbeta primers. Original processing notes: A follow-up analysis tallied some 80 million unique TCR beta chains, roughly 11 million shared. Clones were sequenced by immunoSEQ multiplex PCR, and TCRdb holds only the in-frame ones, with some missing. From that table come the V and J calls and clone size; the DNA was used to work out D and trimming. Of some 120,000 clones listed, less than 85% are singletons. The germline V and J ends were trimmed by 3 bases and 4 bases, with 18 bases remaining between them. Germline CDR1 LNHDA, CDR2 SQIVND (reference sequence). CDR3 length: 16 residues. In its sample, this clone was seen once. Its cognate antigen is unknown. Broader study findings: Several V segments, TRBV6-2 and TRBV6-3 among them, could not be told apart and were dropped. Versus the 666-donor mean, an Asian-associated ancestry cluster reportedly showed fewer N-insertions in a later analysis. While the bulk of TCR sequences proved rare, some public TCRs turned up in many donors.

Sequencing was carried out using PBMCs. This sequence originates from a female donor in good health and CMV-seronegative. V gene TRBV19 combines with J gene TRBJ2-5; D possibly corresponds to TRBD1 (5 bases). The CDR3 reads CASSMDNLGVLETQYF. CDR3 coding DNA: TGTGCCAGTAGTATGGACAATTTGGGTGTTTTAGAGACCCAGTACTTC.